Sequencing of this T cell receptor (beta chain) was carried out in a study of shared clonotypes between healthy human individuals. Trimming took off 4 bases at V and 4 bases at J, with 8 bases between the two ends. The length of the CDR3 is 13 residues. In germline, CDR1 is SGHTA, CDR2 FQGTGA. The protocol was immunoSEQ multiplex PCR, while the TCRdb copy is restricted to in-frame clones and leaves out a portion. Here the sample spans around 2.5 million clones, under 95% being singletons. This rearrangement joins TRBV7-3 to TRBJ1-3; D not certain. Input material: naive CD4+ T cells from PBMCs. Subset here: CD45RA+ positively selected. The receptor was isolated from a man between 18 and 29 years old in good health. Some clones in this sample may be carry-over from other donors' samples. The CDR3 DNA follows: TGTGCCAGCAGCTCCATCAACGGAAACACCATATATTTT. Translation gives CASSSINGNTIYF.